A single sample gave rise to the 13 T cell receptor beta chains below, sequenced in a study of cytomegalovirus exposure and HLA in healthy donors (dated by TCRdb to the late 2010s). The method was the immunoSEQ multiplex PCR assay. A mixture of 60 forward primers for TCR Vbeta segments and 13 reverse primers for TCR Jbeta segments was used in the multiplex PCR. This immuneACCESS table, as held by TCRdb, lists in-frame sequences with V and J called but not all clones. Of the missing ones, under half trace to an unresolved V gene in checked studies; the others have no known cause. The sample table shows 75,000 to 100,000 clones, and 70% to 80% are seen once. Roughly 19% of the sample comes from the top ten. What was sequenced was PBMCs. The source is a woman in her fifties or sixties in good health and CMV-seropositive.

This clone was counted between two and nine times. The V gene is TRBV6-6, the J gene TRBJ1-5; no reliable D call. This CDR3 spans 11 amino acids. Germline lookup yields CDR1 MNHNY and CDR2 SVGAGI (reference sequence). V lost 7 bases to trimming and J lost 7 bases, with 8 bases between them. In nucleotides, the CDR3 is TGTGCCAGCACTAACGGGCAGCCCCAGCATTTT. This sequence encodes CASTNGQPQHF.

The genes are TRBV9 and TRBJ1-3; no clear D. V was pared by 0 bases and J by 0 bases, with 10 bases between. Looked up from germline, CDR1 is SGDLS and CDR2 is YYNGEE. The CDR3 loop spans 16 amino acids. CDR3 amino acids: CASSVDPGVSGNTIYF. CDR3 DNA: TGTGCCAGCAGCGTAGACCCCGGGGTCTCTGGAAACACCATATATTTT. The full variable domain, rest sourced from reference TRBV9 and TRBJ1-3, is DSGVTQTPKHLITATGQRVTLRCSPRSGDLSVYWYQQSLDQGLQFLIQYYNGEERAKGNILERFSAQQFPDLHSELNLSSLELGDSALYFCASSVDPGVSGNTIYFGEGSWLTVV.

V usage is TRBV7-9 and J usage is TRBJ2-4; tentatively, D is TRBD2 (6 bases). The CDR3 is 13 residues long. In germline, CDR1 is SEHNR, CDR2 FQNEAQ (reference sequence). Deletions cut 6 bases from V and 7 bases from J, with 13 bases between. In DNA form, the CDR3 reads TGTGCCAGCAGTCGGGGGATGGGGAACATTCAGTACTTC. This translates into CASSRGMGNIQYF. The complete variable domain, with remaining parts taken from reference TRBV7-9 and TRBJ2-4, reads DTGVSQNPRHKITKRGQNVTFRCDPISEHNRLYWYRQTLGQGPEFLTYFQNEAQLEKSRLLSDRFSAERPKGSFSTLEIQRTEQGDSAMYLCASSRGMGNIQYFGAGTRLSVL.

The chain combines TRBV27 with TRBJ1-4; a weak D match, TRBD1 (6 bases). Trimming removed 5 bases from V and 8 bases from J, with 18 bases in between. Per the germline V gene, CDR1 is MNHEY and CDR2 is SMNVEV (reference sequence). This CDR3 spans 15 amino acids. The CDR3 is CASSLFLRGEEKLFF. The DNA of the CDR3 is TGTGCCAGCAGTCTTTTTCTCAGGGGTGAGGAAAAACTGTTTTTT.

As for this clone: A much larger clonotype is one base distant, so this may be a read error. Other DNA sequences within the sample encode an identical CDR3. This rearrangement joins TRBV4-1 to TRBJ2-7; 9 nucleotides match TRBD2. The CDR3 has 16 residues. J gave up 6 bases and V 0 bases, and 9 bases lay outside the gene matches. CDR1 is MGHRA, CDR2 YSYEKL, per germline. CDR3 DNA: TGCGCCAGCAGCCAAGATCCTGGTAGCGGGAGCCGCGAGCAGTACTTC. The encoded protein is CASSQDPGSGSREQYF.

The sample holds a few counts of this clone. The V call is TRBV6-5, the J call TRBJ1-1; 11 nucleotides line up with TRBD1. V lost 7 bases to trimming and J lost 5 bases; unmatched junction nucleotides: 9. Germline V CDR1 and CDR2: MNHEY, SVGAGI. CDR3 length: 15 amino acids. The CDR3 here is CASTNPGQGGTEAFF. CDR3 sequence (DNA): TGTGCCAGCACCAATCCGGGACAGGGGGGGACTGAAGCTTTCTTT.

The V gene is TRBV2, the J gene TRBJ1-1, with D perhaps TRBD1 (6 bases). V was trimmed by 7 bases and J by 0 bases, leaving 9 bases between them. This CDR3 region has 13 residues. Germline assignment: CDR1 SNHLY and CDR2 FYNNEI. The CDR3 bases are TGTGCCAGCACTGGACAGCTGAACACTGAAGCTTTCTTT. This codes for CASTGQLNTEAFF.

This chain joins TRBV14 and TRBJ1-2; 8 bases line up with TRBD1. The V segment lost 2 bases and the J segment 8 bases; nucleotides outside the gene matches: 7. CDR1 SGHDN and CDR2 FVKESK come from the germline V gene. The CDR3 covers 14 residues. This CDR3 is CASSQNTGGQGYTF. The CDR3 DNA follows: TGTGCCAGCAGCCAAAACACAGGGGGTCAGGGCTACACCTTC.

In this sample, this clone turned up a few times. The CDR3 loop reads CASSLVSGRSNEQFF. The CDR3 nucleotides read TGTGCCAGCAGCTTAGTTAGCGGGAGATCGAATGAGCAGTTCTTC. The rearrangement links TRBV7-9 to TRBJ2-1; the match to TRBD2 covers 9 bases. V gave up 1 base and J gave up 7 bases; unmatched junction bases: 5. The CDR3 is made up of 15 amino acids. Germline assignment: CDR1 SEHNR and CDR2 FQNEAQ (reference sequence). Full variable domain (remainder filled in from reference TRBV7-9 and TRBJ2-1): DTGVSQNPRHKITKRGQNVTFRCDPISEHNRLYWYRQTLGQGPEFLTYFQNEAQLEKSRLLSDRFSAERPKGSFSTLEIQRTEQGDSAMYLCASSLVSGRSNEQFFGPGTRLTVL.

The chain employs TRBV4-2 and TRBJ2-1; the match to TRBD2 covers 8 bases. Germline values: CDR1 LGHNA, CDR2 YNFKEQ. The CDR3 spans 16 residues. The V segment lost 0 bases and the J segment 0 bases; nucleotides outside the gene matches: 1. CDR3 amino acids: CASSQETSVSYNEQFF. CDR3 DNA sequence: TGTGCCAGCAGCCAAGAGACTAGCGTCTCCTACAATGAGCAGTTCTTC.

The chain carries TRBV5-6 and TRBJ1-3; 7 bases match TRBD1. Germline V CDR1 and CDR2: SGHDT, YYEEEE. The trim removed 1 base at V and 2 bases at J, leaving 6 bases unmatched. The CDR3 spans 16 residues. CDR3 sequence (DNA): TGTGCCAGCAGCTTGCCAGGGGGGTACGCTGGAAACACCATATATTTT. This gives the protein CASSLPGGYAGNTIYF.

The chain employs TRBV21-1 and TRBJ2-1; the DNA was not used to check the table's D call, TRBD2. TRBV21-1 corresponds to a pseudogene. The CDR3 spans 19 residues. CDR3 in DNA: TGTGCCAGCAGCAAAAGAGAGGACCTCCCAACTAGCGGGAGGCCTCCGGGGTTCTTC. It specifies CASSKREDLPTSGRPPGFF.

This clone was found once. V usage is TRBV7-9 and J usage is TRBJ2-3; D uncertain. CDR3 length: 16 residues. The V gene lost 5 bases and the J gene lost 1 base, with 16 bases spanning the gap. The germline gives CDR1 SEHNR, CDR2 FQNEAQ (reference sequence). The CDR3 reads CASSPPGLSGTDTQYF. In DNA form, the CDR3 reads TGTGCCAGCAGCCCGCCGGGTCTATCGGGCACAGATACGCAGTATTTT.